This T cell receptor (beta chain) was found in a study of T cell repertoires in cytomegalovirus infection (dated by TCRdb to about 2019). For context, the study as a whole: Recently identified HLA-C-restricted CMV epitopes, whose presentation resists viral immunomodulation, were targeted by peptide stimulations together with well-studied HLA-B-restricted epitopes. The HLA type of each donor mattered for the analysis, because public TCR beta signatures pointed to carriage of CMV infection along with the matching HLA type. Study-wide findings and limitations: In both this cohort and an independent roughly 350-donor cohort, the cumulative frequency of public TCR beta family members distinguished carriers of CMV infection plus the relevant HLA type. The ex vivo response was dominated by HLA-C-restricted CMV-specific TCR beta clonotypes, and the single most frequent clonotype in two of eight donors was supplied by these HLA-C-restricted clonotypes.

As to this clonotype: The antigen it binds to is not known. No base quality values were provided; no much bigger clone lies one nucleotide off.

The treatment or condition label on this specimen signifies: in vitro stimulation with specific CMV peptide epitopes to enrich CMV-specific T cells. V loses 0 bases, J loses 1 base, and the germline ends lie 15 bases apart. Reading the germline V gene (reference sequence) gives CDR1 DFQATT and CDR2 SNEGSKA. The CDR3 numbers 16 residues from cysteine through phenylalanine. The CDR3 DNA has 48 bases and is translated from base 1. The instrument given in TCRdb is Illumina HiSeq 1500. TCRdb cleaned the public reads at Q25 with fastp, built clones with MiXCR and kept in-frame beta chains. Rows are unified per CDR3 protein, each entry keeping the most common DNA and genes. The sample table shows some 920,000 distinct CDR3 sequences, and less than 35% are seen once. The top ten clones comprise 11% to 15% of the sample.

The TCR was taken from a human donor in good health (CMV status not recorded). Some clones in this sample may be carry-over from other donors' samples. The sequence links TRBV20-1 to TRBJ1-2; the D gene assignment is ambiguous. The specimen comprised cultured CD8+ T cells from PBMCs, sampled from culture after CMV antigen stimulation. The CDR3 sequence is CSARDTWQTINYGYTF. Here is the DNA: TGCAGTGCTAGAGATACATGGCAGACCATTAACTATGGCTACACCTTC.